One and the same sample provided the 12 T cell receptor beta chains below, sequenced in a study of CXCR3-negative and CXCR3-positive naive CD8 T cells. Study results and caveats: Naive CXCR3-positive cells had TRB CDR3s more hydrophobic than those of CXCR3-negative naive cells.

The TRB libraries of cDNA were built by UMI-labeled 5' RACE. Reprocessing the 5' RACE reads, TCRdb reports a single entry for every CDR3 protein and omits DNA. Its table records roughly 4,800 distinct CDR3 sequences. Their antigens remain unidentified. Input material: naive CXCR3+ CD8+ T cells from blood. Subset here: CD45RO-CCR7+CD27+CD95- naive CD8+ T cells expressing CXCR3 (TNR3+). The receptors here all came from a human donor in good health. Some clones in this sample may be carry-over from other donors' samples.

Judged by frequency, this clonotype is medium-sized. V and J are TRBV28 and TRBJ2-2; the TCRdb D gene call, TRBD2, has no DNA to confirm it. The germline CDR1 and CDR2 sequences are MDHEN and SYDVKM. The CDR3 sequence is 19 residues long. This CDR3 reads CASSTESIYSGSSTGELFF.

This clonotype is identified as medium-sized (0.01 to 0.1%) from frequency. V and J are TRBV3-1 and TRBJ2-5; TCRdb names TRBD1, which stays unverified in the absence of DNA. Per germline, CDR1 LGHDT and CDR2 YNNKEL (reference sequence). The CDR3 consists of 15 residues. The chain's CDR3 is CASSFRTAFQETQYF.

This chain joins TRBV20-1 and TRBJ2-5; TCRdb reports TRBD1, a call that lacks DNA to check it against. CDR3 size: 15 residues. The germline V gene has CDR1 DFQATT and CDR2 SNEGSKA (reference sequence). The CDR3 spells CSARDRVGGAETQYF.

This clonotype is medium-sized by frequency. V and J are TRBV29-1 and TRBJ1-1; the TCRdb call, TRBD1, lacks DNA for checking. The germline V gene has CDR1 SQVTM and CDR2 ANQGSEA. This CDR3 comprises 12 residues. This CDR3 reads CSVETGPTEAFF.

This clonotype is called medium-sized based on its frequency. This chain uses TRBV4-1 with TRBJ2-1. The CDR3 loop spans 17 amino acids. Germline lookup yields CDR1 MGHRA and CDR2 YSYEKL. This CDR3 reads CASRLGISSVVDNEQFF.

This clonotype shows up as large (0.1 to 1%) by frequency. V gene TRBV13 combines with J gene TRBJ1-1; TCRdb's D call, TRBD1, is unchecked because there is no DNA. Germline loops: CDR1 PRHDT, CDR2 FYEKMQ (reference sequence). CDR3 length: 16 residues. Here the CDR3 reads CASSLVGQGANTEAFF.

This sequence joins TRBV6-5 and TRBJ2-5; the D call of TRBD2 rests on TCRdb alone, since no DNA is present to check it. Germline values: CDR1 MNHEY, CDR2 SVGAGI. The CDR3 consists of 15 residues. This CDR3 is CASSYSIAEQETQYF.

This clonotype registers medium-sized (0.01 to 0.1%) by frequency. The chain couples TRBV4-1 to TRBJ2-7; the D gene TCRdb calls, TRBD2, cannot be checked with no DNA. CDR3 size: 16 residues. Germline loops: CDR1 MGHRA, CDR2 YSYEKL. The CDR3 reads CASSHPSGYASYEQYF.

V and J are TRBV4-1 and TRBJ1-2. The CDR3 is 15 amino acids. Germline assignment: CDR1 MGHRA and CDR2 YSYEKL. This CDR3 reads CASSQDSLAEYGYTF.

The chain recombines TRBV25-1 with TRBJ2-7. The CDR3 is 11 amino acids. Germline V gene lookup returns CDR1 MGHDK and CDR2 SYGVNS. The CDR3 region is CASGDLFEQYF.

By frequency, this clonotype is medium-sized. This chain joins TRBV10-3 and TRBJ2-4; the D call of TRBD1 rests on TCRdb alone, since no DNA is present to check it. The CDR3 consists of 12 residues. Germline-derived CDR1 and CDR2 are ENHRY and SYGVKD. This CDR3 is CAIVGDSRIQYF.

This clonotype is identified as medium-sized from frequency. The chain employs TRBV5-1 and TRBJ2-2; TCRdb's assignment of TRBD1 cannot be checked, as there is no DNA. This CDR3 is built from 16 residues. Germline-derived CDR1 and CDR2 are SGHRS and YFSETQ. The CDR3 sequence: CASSRYGTGLTGELFF. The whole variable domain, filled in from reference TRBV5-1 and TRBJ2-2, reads KAGVTQTPRYLIKTRGQQVTLSCSPISGHRSVSWYQQTPGQGLQFLFEYFSETQRNKGNFPGRFSGRQFSNSRSEMNVSTLELGDSALYLCASSRYGTGLTGELFFGEGSRLTVL.